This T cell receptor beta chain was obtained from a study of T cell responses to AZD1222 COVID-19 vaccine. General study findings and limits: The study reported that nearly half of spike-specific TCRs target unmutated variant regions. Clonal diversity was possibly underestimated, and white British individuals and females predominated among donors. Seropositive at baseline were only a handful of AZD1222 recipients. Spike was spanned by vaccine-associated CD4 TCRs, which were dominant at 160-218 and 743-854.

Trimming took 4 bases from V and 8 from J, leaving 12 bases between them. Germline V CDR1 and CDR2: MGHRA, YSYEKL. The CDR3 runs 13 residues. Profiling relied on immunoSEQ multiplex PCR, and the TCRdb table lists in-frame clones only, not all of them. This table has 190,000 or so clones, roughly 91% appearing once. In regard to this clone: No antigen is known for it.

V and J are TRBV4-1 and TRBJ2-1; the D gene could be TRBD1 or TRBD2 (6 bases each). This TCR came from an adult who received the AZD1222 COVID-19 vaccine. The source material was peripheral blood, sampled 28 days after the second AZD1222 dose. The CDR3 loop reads CASSPEGEYEQFF. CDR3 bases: TGCGCCAGCAGCCCGGAGGGGGAATATGAGCAGTTCTTC.